This T cell receptor beta chain was profiled in a study of spatial heterogeneity in lung cancer. Whole-study context: The mean occurrence of each unique TCR and UMI combination in raw reads exceeded eight.

In its sample, this clonotype was seen many times. This beta chain came through as a stray read in a library set up for alpha chains, and its size says little. Time point defined: sample taken at primary tumor resection. Tumor, nontumor lung or frozen PBMC supplied whole RNA, sequenced without sorting. The donor group consisted of around 66 patients who had untreated, early-stage non-small cell lung cancer. TCRdb recomputed calls from the 5' RACE reads with MiXCR, one row per CDR3 protein. Here the sample spans about 13,000 distinct CDR3 sequences, roughly 5% being singletons. Trimming stripped 1 base from V and 2 bases from J, with 12 bases between. The CDR3 extends over 16 amino acids. CDR1 and CDR2 (germline): SGHRS, YFSETQ.

The genes are TRBV5-1 and TRBJ2-2; D might be TRBD2 (6 bases). The sample here was lung tumor tissue, taken at surgery. This TCR was sampled from a human donor with early-stage non-small cell lung cancer. DNA of the CDR3: TGCGCCAGCAGCTTGTTTTTCGGGAGCAACACCGGGGAGCTGTTTTTT. Translating it yields CASSLFFGSNTGELFF.